Listed below are T cell receptor beta chains from one sample, sequenced in a study of T cell responses to AZD1222 COVID-19 vaccine. Measured with immunoSEQ multiplex PCR; TCRdb has only the in-frame clones, and not every one. The data hold 150,000 to 200,000 clones, with approximately 90% observed a single time. Sequencing was performed on peripheral blood, taken on day 0 of AZD1222 vaccination. These receptors all come from an adult in good health. CDR3s include the opening cysteine and the closing phenylalanine or tryptophan. The D gene is left open where the match is weak. Where a row states a size, it is once, few, many or the class of an expanded clone; other rows omit it.

D: -
V: TRBV3-1/TRBV3-2
size: -
J: TRBJ2-3
CDR3: CASSQILGGTDTQYF
DNA: TGTGCCAGCAGCCAAATCCTAGGAGGCACAGATACGCAGTATTTT

D: TRBD1
V: TRBV6-4
size: -
J: TRBJ2-7
CDR3: CASSATGGDEQYF
DNA: TGTGCCAGCAGTGCGACAGGGGGCGACGAGCAGTACTTC

D: -
V: TRBV19
size: -
J: TRBJ1-5
CDR3: CASSRGPSQPQHF
DNA: TGTGCCAGTAGCAGGGGACCTAGTCAGCCCCAGCATTTT

D: -
V: TRBV6-6
size: -
J: TRBJ2-7
CDR3: CASSYSSGEQYF
DNA: TGTGCCAGCAGTTACTCATCAGGGGAGCAGTACTTC

D: TRBD2
V: TRBV7-6
size: -
J: TRBJ2-2
CDR3: CASVAGGPFTGELFF
DNA: TGTGCCAGCGTAGCGGGGGGGCCCTTCACCGGGGAGCTGTTTTTT

D: TRBD1
V: TRBV6-5
size: once
J: TRBJ2-7
CDR3: CASSLNDRAYEQYF
DNA: TGTGCCAGCAGCCTAAACGACAGGGCCTACGAGCAGTACTTC

D: -
V: TRBV19
size: -
J: TRBJ1-4
CDR3: CASFPFIEKLFF
DNA: TGTGCCAGTTTCCCGTTTATAGAAAAACTGTTTTTT

D: TRBD1
V: TRBV9
size: -
J: TRBJ1-1
CDR3: CASSADRGPSYHRNTEAFF
DNA: TGTGCCAGCAGCGCCGACAGGGGCCCATCATACCACAGGAACACTGAAGCTTTCTTT

D: -
V: TRBV10-1
size: -
J: TRBJ2-7
CDR3: CAGPWAGFYEQYF
DNA: TGCGCCGGCCCCTGGGCAGGTTTCTACGAGCAGTACTTC

D: -
V: TRBV9
size: -
J: TRBJ2-7
CDR3: CASSAGREGSYEQYF
DNA: TGTGCCAGCAGCGCCGGGAGAGAGGGGTCCTACGAGCAGTACTTC

D: -
V: TRBV15
size: -
J: TRBJ2-5
CDR3: CATSREPPERETQYF
DNA: TGTGCCACCAGCAGAGAGCCTCCAGAGAGGGAGACCCAGTACTTC

D: -
V: TRBV27
size: -
J: TRBJ2-7
CDR3: CASSLSKGDIIYEQYF
DNA: TGTGCCAGCAGTTTATCGAAGGGGGATATAATCTACGAGCAGTACTTC

D: -
V: TRBV6-6
size: -
J: TRBJ2-3
CDR3: CASSYTSTDTQYF
DNA: TGTGCCAGCAGTTACACAAGCACAGATACGCAGTATTTT

D: -
V: TRBV10-3
size: once
J: TRBJ1-3
CDR3: CAISEALSGNTIYF
DNA: TGTGCCATCAGTGAGGCCCTCTCTGGAAACACCATATATTTT

D: -
V: TRBV9
size: -
J: TRBJ2-3
CDR3: CASSTDHTDTQYF
DNA: TGTGCCAGCAGCACGGACCACACAGATACGCAGTATTTT